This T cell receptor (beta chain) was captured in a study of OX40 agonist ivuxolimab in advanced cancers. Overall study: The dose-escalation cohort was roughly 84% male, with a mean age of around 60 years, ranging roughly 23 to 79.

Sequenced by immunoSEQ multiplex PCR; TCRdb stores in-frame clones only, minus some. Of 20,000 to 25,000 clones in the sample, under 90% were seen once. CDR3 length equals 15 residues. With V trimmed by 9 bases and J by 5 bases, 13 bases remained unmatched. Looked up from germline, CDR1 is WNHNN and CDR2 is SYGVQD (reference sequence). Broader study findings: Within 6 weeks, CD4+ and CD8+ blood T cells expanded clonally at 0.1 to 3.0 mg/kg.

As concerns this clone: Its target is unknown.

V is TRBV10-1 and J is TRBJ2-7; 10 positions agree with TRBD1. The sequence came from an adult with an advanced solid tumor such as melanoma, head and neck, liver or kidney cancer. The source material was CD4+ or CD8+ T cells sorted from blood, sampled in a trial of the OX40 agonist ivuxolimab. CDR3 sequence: CARNRPGQGSHEQYF. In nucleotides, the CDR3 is TGCGCCAGGAACCGCCCGGGACAGGGGTCCCACGAGCAGTACTTC.